This T cell receptor beta chain appears in the sequencing data of a study of high-grade serous ovarian cancer treatment subgroups. The overall study: On average, approximately 15,000 reads and several thousand unique TCR beta rearrangements were obtained per sample.

V lost 0 bases, J lost 0 bases, and 14 bases lay in between. The V gene's germline CDR1 is LGHNA and CDR2 YSLEER. CDR3 length: 17 amino acids. TCRdb keeps only in-frame clones here, not all; method: immunoSEQ multiplex PCR. Of about 1,900 clones in the sample, approximately 70% were seen once. In the case of this clone: Its antigen is unidentified.

Tumor tissue was taken before any definitive surgery or chemotherapy was given. Overall study results and limits: Same-patient tumor repertoires overlapped at roughly 0.095 to 0.85; different patients barely overlapped. The analyses considered CDR3 and ignored CDR1 and CDR2. TCR relatedness rose with neoantigen level and trended with mutation load.

The chain carries TRBV4-3 and TRBJ1-1; D not resolved. The specimen was tumor tissue. The sequence came from a human donor with high-grade serous ovarian cancer. The CDR3: CASSQERNPLMNTEAFF. For the CDR3, the DNA is TGCGCCAGCAGCCAAGAACGTAATCCATTGATGAACACTGAAGCTTTCTTT.